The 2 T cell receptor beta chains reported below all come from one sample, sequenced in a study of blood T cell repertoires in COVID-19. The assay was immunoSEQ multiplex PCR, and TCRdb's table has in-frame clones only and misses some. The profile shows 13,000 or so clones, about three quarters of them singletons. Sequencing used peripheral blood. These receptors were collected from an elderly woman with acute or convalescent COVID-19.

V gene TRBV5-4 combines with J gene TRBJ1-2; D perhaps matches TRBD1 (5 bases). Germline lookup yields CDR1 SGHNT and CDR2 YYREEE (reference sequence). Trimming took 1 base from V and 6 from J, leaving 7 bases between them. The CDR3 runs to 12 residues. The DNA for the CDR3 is TGTGCCAGCAGCTTGCCAGGGAATGGCTACACCTTC. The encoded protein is CASSLPGNGYTF.

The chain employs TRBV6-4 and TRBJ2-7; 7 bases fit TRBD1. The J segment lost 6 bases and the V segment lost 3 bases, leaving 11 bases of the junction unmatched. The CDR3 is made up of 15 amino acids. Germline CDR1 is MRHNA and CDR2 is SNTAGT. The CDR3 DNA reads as TGTGCCAGCAGTGATGGACAGGTTGGTTTTGGCGAGCAGTACTTC. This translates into CASSDGQVGFGEQYF.